The 30 T cell receptor beta chains below all came from one sample that was sequenced in a study of cytomegalovirus exposure and HLA in healthy donors. The PCR contained 60 Vbeta and 13 Jbeta primers. Libraries were prepared by immunoSEQ multiplex PCR; TCRdb keeps only in-frame clonotypes and omits some of them. The repertoire has about 82,000 clones, around 77% of them found once; the top ten carry 3.3%. Input material: PBMCs. Receptors originate from a man aged 50-60 years in good health and CMV-seronegative.

The chain uses TRBV5-1 and TRBJ2-1, with TRBD2 matching 13 bases. The CDR3 length is 17 residues. The germline CDR1 and CDR2 sequences are SGHRS and YFSETQ. Trimming took 4 bases from V and 3 from J; bases not matched to a gene: 7. This CDR3 is CASSPRTSGGYYNEQFF. The CDR3 DNA sequence: TGCGCCAGCAGCCCCAGGACTAGCGGGGGCTACTACAATGAGCAGTTCTTC.

This chain links TRBV10-3 with TRBJ2-3; possibly TRBD1 for D (5 bases). Trimming took off 0 bases at V and 2 bases at J, with 9 bases between the two ends. This CDR3 has 15 residues. Per the germline V gene, CDR1 is ENHRY and CDR2 is SYGVKD. The CDR3 region has the DNA TGTGCCATCAGTGAGTCCCAGGGTTCCACAGATACGCAGTATTTT. Its translation is CAISESQGSTDTQYF.

This clone has only a few counts. This rearrangement joins TRBV7-9 to TRBJ2-1, with 11 bases that match TRBD2. V shed 5 bases and J 11 bases; nucleotides not matched to a gene: 8. The CDR3 length is 14 residues. Germline-derived CDR1 and CDR2 are SEHNR and FQNEAQ (reference sequence). The CDR3 bases are TGTGCCAGCAGCCCTAGCGGGGGGACCCCTAAGCAGTTCTTC. This codes for CASSPSGGTPKQFF.

This clone was counted only a few times. J is TRBJ1-4 and V is TRBV6-1; D is unclear. Deletions cut 4 bases from V and 13 bases from J, with 22 bases between. CDR3 size: 15 residues. Per the germline V gene, CDR1 is MNHNS and CDR2 is SASEGT. CDR3 sequence (DNA): TGTGCCAGCAGTGTTTCTCTAGGAGGTGGTGAGGGACTGTTTTTT. Encoded protein: CASSVSLGGGEGLFF.

The chain employs TRBV28 and TRBJ2-7; D ambiguous. The CDR3 totals 12 residues. V lost 6 bases to trimming and J lost 10 bases, with 16 bases between them. The germline gives CDR1 MDHEN, CDR2 SYDVKM. The CDR3 bases are TGTGCCAGCAGCGCCAGAATGTCCGCCCAGTACTTC. Residues: CASSARMSAQYF.

This sequence joins TRBV29-1 and TRBJ2-7; 10 bases line up with TRBD1. The germline V gene has CDR1 SQVTM and CDR2 ANQGSEA. This CDR3 region has 13 residues. V shed 3 bases and J 6 bases; nucleotides not matched to a gene: 5. The chain's CDR3 is CSVEGQGTGEQYF. In DNA, the CDR3 is TGCAGCGTTGAGGGACAGGGGACTGGCGAGCAGTACTTC.

Concerning this clone itself: Germline is not matched at one junction end, which may reflect a read error. The rearrangement uses TRBV7-9 and TRBJ1-1; TRBD1 matches at 11 bases. Germline lookup yields CDR1 SEHNR and CDR2 FQNEAQ (reference sequence). This CDR3 region has 19 residues. The CDR3 spells CSSTLDRGRLSSTNTEAFF. CDR3 nucleotide sequence: TGTTCCAGCACCCTGGACAGGGGGCGTCTCTCATCAACGAACACTGAAGCTTTCTTT.

This sequence joins TRBV2 and TRBJ1-5; unclear D gene. V was cut by 7 bases and J by 10 bases, with 11 bases left in between. CDR3 length: 11 amino acids. Germline V gene data show CDR1 as SNHLY and CDR2 as FYNNEI. CDR3 sequence reads: CASTGVGPQHF. CDR3 coding DNA: TGTGCCAGCACGGGAGTCGGCCCCCAGCATTTT.

The CDR3 reads CAWEWGRGTQYF. In nucleotides, the CDR3 is TGTGCCTGGGAGTGGGGAAGGGGGACCCAGTACTTC. The chain is built from TRBV30 and TRBJ2-5, with a possible D match to TRBD1 (5 bases). Germline CDR1 reads GTSNPN; CDR2 reads SVGIG (reference sequence). Deletions cut 5 bases from V and 7 bases from J, with 14 bases between. The CDR3 sequence is 12 residues long.

V and J are TRBV6-1 and TRBJ1-1; maybe TRBD1 (6 bases). The germline V gene encodes CDR1 MNHNS and CDR2 SASEGT. This CDR3 contains 14 residues. V lost 4 bases to trimming and J lost 1 base, with 10 bases between them. Written as DNA, the CDR3 is TGTGCCAGCAGTGCCCAGGGGAGGAACACTGAAGCTTTCTTT. This encodes CASSAQGRNTEAFF.

V usage is TRBV4-1 and J usage is TRBJ1-1; maybe TRBD1 (6 bases). The germline V gene encodes CDR1 MGHRA and CDR2 YSYEKL. V lost 2 bases, J lost 1 base, and 17 bases lay in between. The CDR3 is 17 residues long. The CDR3 DNA is TGCGCCAGCAGCCAAAACGGGGGGGGCAGGGGGAACACTGAAGCTTTCTTT. Translating gives CASSQNGGGRGNTEAFF.

This rearrangement joins TRBV28 to TRBJ2-1; 14 bases line up with TRBD2. CDR3 length: 16 amino acids. The V gene's germline CDR1 is MDHEN and CDR2 SYDVKM. V dropped 3 bases and J dropped 5; count of bases not matched to a gene: 3. The CDR3 DNA sequence: TGTGCCAGCAGTTTTGGGACTAGCGGGGGCAACAATGAGCAGTTCTTC. It encodes CASSFGTSGGNNEQFF.

This clone showed up just a few times. The chain combines TRBV19 with TRBJ2-2; D is uncertain. Trimming removed 5 bases from V and 6 bases from J, with 13 bases in between. Germline lookup yields CDR1 LNHDA and CDR2 SQIVND (reference sequence). The CDR3 spans 14 residues. CDR3 residues: CASSAPVPSGELFF. CDR3 DNA: TGTGCCAGTAGTGCTCCGGTTCCTTCCGGGGAGCTGTTTTTT.

The chain carries TRBV11-2 and TRBJ2-5; tentative D call: TRBD2 (5 bases). Trimming pared 5 bases from V and 2 bases from J, leaving 12 bases between. The CDR3 contains 14 residues. Germline V gene lookup returns CDR1 SGHAT and CDR2 FQNNGV. CDR3 sequence (DNA): TGTGCCAGCAGCCCCCCGCGAGGGCAAGAGACCCAGTACTTC. Its protein is CASSPPRGQETQYF.

This clone has only a few counts. The rearrangement links TRBV4-1 to TRBJ1-4, with 7 bases fitting TRBD1. Germline values: CDR1 MGHRA, CDR2 YSYEKL. J gave up 3 bases and V 4 bases, and 11 bases lay outside the gene matches. The CDR3 has 17 residues. CDR3 coding DNA: TGCGCCAGCAGCCTTCGGGACAGTGCAACTTCTAATGAAAAACTGTTTTTT. It specifies CASSLRDSATSNEKLFF.

The chain is built from TRBV7-9 and TRBJ1-6; D ambiguous. CDR3 length: 12 amino acids. CDR1 and CDR2 (germline): SEHNR, FQNEAQ (reference sequence). V shed 3 bases and J shed 10 bases, with 7 bases lying between them. As DNA, the CDR3 is TGTGCCAGCAGCTTCCCATCCTCACCCCTCCACTTT. It specifies CASSFPSSPLHF.

V and J are TRBV11-3 and TRBJ2-1; D is possibly TRBD2 (5 bases). Looked up from germline, CDR1 is SGHNT and CDR2 is YENEEA. The CDR3 extends over 14 amino acids. With 2 bases removed from V and 7 bases from J, the gap between germline ends came to 12 bases. CDR3 nucleotide sequence: TGTGCCAGCAGCTTACTACTAGTGGCAAATGAGCAGTTCTTC. Its translation is CASSLLLVANEQFF.

This clone occurred a few times. The chain employs TRBV19 and TRBJ1-4; D might be TRBD1 (5 bases). V was pared by 5 bases and J by 5 bases, with 12 bases between. The CDR3 is 14 amino acids. Germline V CDR1 and CDR2: LNHDA, SQIVND (reference sequence). The CDR3 loop is CASSARTNNEKLFF. In nucleotides, the CDR3 is TGTGCCAGTAGTGCACGGACAAACAATGAAAAACTGTTTTTT.

The gene calls are TRBV7-3 and TRBJ1-2; tentative D call: TRBD1 (5 bases). Trimming took 0 bases from V and 7 from J, leaving 12 bases between them. Germline V gene data show CDR1 as SGHTA and CDR2 as FQGTGA. The CDR3 is 14 residues long. The CDR3 DNA sequence: TGTGCCAGCAGCTTAACTTCCTCGGACACTGGCTACACCTTC. It yields the protein CASSLTSSDTGYTF.

The chain links TRBV19 to TRBJ1-2; TRBD1 agrees at 8 bases. Germline loops: CDR1 LNHDA, CDR2 SQIVND (reference sequence). V trimming: 7 bases; J trimming: 6 bases; junction bases outside the gene matches: 4. The CDR3 totals 12 residues. The CDR3 region has the DNA TGTGCCAGTAAGCAGGGGGCACATGGCTACACCTTC. Its protein is CASKQGAHGYTF. The complete variable domain, with remaining parts taken from reference TRBV19 and TRBJ1-2, reads DGGITQSPKYLFRKEGQNVTLSCEQNLNHDAMYWYRQDPGQGLRLIYYSQIVNDFQKGDIAEGYSVSREKKESFPLTVTSAQKNPTAFYLCASKQGAHGYTFGSGTRLTVV.

The rearrangement joins TRBV7-6 to TRBJ2-1; TRBD2 agrees at 10 bases. CDR3 length equals 15 residues. The germline V gene has CDR1 SGHVS and CDR2 FNYEAQ. V was clipped by 8 bases and J by 4 bases; unmatched bases: 8. CDR3 region: CASGRTSGSYNEQFF. Here the CDR3 DNA reads TGTGCCAGCGGACGGACTAGCGGCTCTTACAATGAGCAGTTCTTC.

The chain carries TRBV5-1 and TRBJ2-5; D possibly matches TRBD1 or TRBD2 (5 bases each). The DNA end favors TRBJ2-7, so the J call may be wrong. CDR3 size: 13 residues. CDR1 and CDR2 from the germline V gene are SGHRS and YFSETQ. Written as DNA, the CDR3 is TGCGCCAGCAGCTTGACGGGGCGGGACGAGCAGTACTTC. It encodes CASSLTGRDEQYF.

The chain is built from TRBV7-6 and TRBJ2-2; 9 positions match TRBD2. Germline V gene sequence: CDR1 SGHVS, CDR2 FNYEAQ. This CDR3 has 19 amino acids. Germline trimming cut 0 bases from V and 5 bases from J; bases unmatched to any gene: 13. The CDR3 region is CASSLATSAGGPRTGELFF. Written as DNA, the CDR3 is TGTGCCAGCAGCTTAGCGACGTCCGCGGGGGGGCCGCGGACCGGGGAGCTGTTTTTT.

The chain joins TRBV2 to TRBJ1-5, with TRBD1 matching 9 bases. CDR1 is SNHLY, CDR2 FYNNEI, per germline. V trimming: 6 bases; J trimming: 7 bases; junction bases outside the gene matches: 7. This CDR3 comprises 14 residues. The CDR3 DNA sequence: TGTGCCAGCAGAACACAGGGGGCAGGACAGCCCCAGCATTTT. Amino acids: CASRTQGAGQPQHF.

The chain carries TRBV11-2 and TRBJ1-5; TRBD1 agrees at 7 bases. The junction had 6 bases not matched to a gene; V was cut back by 3 bases and J by 4 bases. The CDR3 covers 15 residues. Germline V gene sequence: CDR1 SGHAT, CDR2 FQNNGV. The CDR3 region has the DNA TGTGCCAGCAGCTTGGCCGGGACAGAGAATCAGCCCCAGCATTTT. This translates into CASSLAGTENQPQHF.

The chain carries TRBV11-2 and TRBJ2-3, with 10 bases that match TRBD2. The CDR3 totals 14 residues. With V trimmed by 5 bases and J by 7 bases, 6 bases remained unmatched. Germline V gene lookup returns CDR1 SGHAT and CDR2 FQNNGV. The CDR3 loop is CASSLAGVRNTQYF. As DNA, the CDR3 is TGTGCCAGCAGCCTAGCGGGGGTGAGGAATACGCAGTATTTT.

V gene TRBV19 combines with J gene TRBJ1-5; D remains ambiguous. The CDR3 has 13 amino acids. From germline, CDR1 is LNHDA and CDR2 SQIVND (reference sequence). The V and J ends lost 5 bases and 11 bases respectively, with 16 bases between them. CDR3 in DNA: TGTGCCAGTAGTGCCGTTGCACTTGGAGCCCAGCATTTT. It codes for CASSAVALGAQHF.

A single count supports this clone. The chain joins TRBV4-1 to TRBJ1-2, with D unresolved. This CDR3 has 13 residues. Germline CDR1 MGHRA, CDR2 YSYEKL. The V and J ends lost 0 bases and 9 bases respectively, with 11 bases between them. CDR3 sequence (DNA): TGCGCCAGCAGCCAAGATACGCGCGGGAGCTACACCTTC. It yields the protein CASSQDTRGSYTF.

This rearrangement joins TRBV27 to TRBJ2-1, with D perhaps TRBD2 (6 bases). Trimming shortened V by 4 bases and J by 6 bases, and 10 bases separated the two germline ends. CDR3 length: 13 residues. CDR1 is MNHEY, CDR2 SMNVEV, per germline (reference sequence). In DNA, the CDR3 is TGTGCCAGCAGTTGGGGAGGAATCAATGAGCAGTTCTTC. Its protein product is CASSWGGINEQFF.

V usage is TRBV7-6 and J usage is TRBJ1-2; D not resolved. This CDR3 has 12 amino acids. Between the trimmed V and J ends, which lost 3 bases and 9 bases, there was a span of 11 bases. Per the germline V gene, CDR1 is SGHVS and CDR2 is FNYEAQ. The DNA of the CDR3 is TGTGCCAGCAGCTTTGGGGAGGGAAGCTACACCTTC. It encodes CASSFGEGSYTF.